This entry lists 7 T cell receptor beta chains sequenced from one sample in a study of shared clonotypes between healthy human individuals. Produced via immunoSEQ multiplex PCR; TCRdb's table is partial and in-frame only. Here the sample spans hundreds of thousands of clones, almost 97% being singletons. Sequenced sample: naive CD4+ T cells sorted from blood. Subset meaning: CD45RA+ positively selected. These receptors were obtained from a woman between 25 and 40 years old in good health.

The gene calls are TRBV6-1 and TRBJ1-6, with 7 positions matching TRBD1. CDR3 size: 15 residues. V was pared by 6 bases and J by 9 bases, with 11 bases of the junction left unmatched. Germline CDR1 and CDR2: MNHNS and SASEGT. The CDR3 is CASRTPTGTFSPLHF. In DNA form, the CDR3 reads TGTGCCAGCAGGACCCCGACAGGGACTTTTTCACCCCTCCACTTT.

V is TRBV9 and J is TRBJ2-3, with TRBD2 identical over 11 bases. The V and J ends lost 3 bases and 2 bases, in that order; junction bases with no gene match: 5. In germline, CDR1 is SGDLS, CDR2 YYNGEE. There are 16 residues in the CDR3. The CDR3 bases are TGTGCCAGCAGCGCCTTAGCGGGAGGGTTCACAGATACGCAGTATTTT. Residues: CASSALAGGFTDTQYF.

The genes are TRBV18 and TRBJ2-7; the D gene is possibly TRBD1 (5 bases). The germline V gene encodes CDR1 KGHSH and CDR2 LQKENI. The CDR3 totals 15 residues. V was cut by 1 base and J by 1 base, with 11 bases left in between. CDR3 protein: CASSPRQGGSYEQYF. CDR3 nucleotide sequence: TGTGCCAGCTCACCACGGCAGGGTGGGTCCTACGAGCAGTACTTC.

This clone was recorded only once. The CDR3 sequence: CASTTSGGSYEQYF. The CDR3 DNA reads TGTGCCAGTACGACTAGCGGGGGATCCTACGAGCAGTACTTC. The chain uses TRBV19 and TRBJ2-7, with 12 bases fitting TRBD2. The CDR3 is 14 residues long. V was pared by 7 bases and J by 1 base, with 2 bases of the junction left unmatched. Germline V CDR1 and CDR2: LNHDA, SQIVND (reference sequence).

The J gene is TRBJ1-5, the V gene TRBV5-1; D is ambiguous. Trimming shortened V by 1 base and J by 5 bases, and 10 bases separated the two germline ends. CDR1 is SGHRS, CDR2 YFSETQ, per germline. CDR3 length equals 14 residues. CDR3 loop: CASSLSPVDQPQHF. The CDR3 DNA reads TGCGCCAGCAGCTTGTCACCAGTTGATCAGCCCCAGCATTTT.

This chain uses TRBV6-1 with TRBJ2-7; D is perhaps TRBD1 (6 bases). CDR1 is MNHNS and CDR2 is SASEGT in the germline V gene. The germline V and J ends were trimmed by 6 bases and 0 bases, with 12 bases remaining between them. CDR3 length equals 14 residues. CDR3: CASRRTVSSYEQYF. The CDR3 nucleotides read TGTGCCAGCAGGAGGACAGTTAGCTCCTACGAGCAGTACTTC.

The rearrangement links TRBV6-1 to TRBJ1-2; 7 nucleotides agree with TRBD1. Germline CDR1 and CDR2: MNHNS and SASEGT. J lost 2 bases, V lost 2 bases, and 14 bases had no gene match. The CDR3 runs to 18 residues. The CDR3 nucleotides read TGTGCCAGCAGTGAAAGCTGGAGCGGGCGCAGGGGGAACTATGGCTACACCTTC. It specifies CASSESWSGRRGNYGYTF.